The T cell receptor (beta chain) under discussion was sequenced for a study of T cells in tuberculosis. With V trimmed by 4 bases and J by 10 bases, 6 bases remained unmatched. This CDR3 contains 13 residues. The germline V gene has CDR1 SEHNR and CDR2 FQNEAQ (reference sequence). Produced via immunoSEQ multiplex PCR; TCRdb's table is partial and in-frame only. This sample carries 35,000 to 55,000 clones, 90% to 95% of them seen once, and the ten largest clones take roughly 6.9%. The sequence was collected from a donor between 10 and 35 years old with latent tuberculosis or without tuberculosis infection. The source material was PBMCs. The chain recombines TRBV7-9 with TRBJ2-1; 8 bases agree with TRBD1. CDR3 coding DNA: TGTGCCAGCAGCTCCGACAGGGGTCGCGAGCAGTTCTTC. Translating gives CASSSDRGREQFF.